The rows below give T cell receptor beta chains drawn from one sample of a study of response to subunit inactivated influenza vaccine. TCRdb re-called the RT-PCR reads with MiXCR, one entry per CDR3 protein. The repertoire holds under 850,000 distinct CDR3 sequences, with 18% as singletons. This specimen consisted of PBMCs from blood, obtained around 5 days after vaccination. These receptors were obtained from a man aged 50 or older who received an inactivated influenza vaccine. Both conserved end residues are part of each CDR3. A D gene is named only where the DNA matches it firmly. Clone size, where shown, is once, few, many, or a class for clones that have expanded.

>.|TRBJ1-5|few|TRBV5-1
TGCGCCAGCAGCTTGGCGGGGGGGCACAATCAGCCCCAGCATTTT
CASSLAGGHNQPQHF
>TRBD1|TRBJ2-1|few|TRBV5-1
TGCGCCAGCAGCCTAGGGACAGGGTTGAATGAGCAGTTCTTC
CASSLGTGLNEQFF
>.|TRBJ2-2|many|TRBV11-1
TGTGCCAGCAGCCAAAACTCCGGGACTCTCCGTGGCGGGGAGCTGTTTTTT
CASSQNSGTLRGGELFF
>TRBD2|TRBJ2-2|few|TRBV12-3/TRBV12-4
TGTGCCAGCAGTTCGTTTAGCGGGAGGTCCACCGGGGAGCTGTTTTTT
CASSSFSGRSTGELFF
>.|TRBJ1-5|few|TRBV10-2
TGCGCCAGCAGTGAAAAGGGGTTTGGTCAGCCCCAGCATTTT
CASSEKGFGQPQHF
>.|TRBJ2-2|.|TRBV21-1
TGTGCCAGCAGCAAAGGTGCCCGGGGGGAGTCCGGGGAGCTGTTTTTT
CASSKGARGESGELFF
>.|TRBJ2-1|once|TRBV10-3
TGTGCCATCAGTGATTCTAGTTCCTACAATGAGCAGTTCTTC
CAISDSSSYNEQFF
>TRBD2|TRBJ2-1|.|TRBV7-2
TGTGCCAGCAGCTCAACCGGGACTACATACAATGAGCAGTTCTTC
CASSSTGTTYNEQFF
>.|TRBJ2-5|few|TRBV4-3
TGCGCCAGCAGCCCGGAGGTCAAGGGGGAGACCCAGTACTTC
CASSPEVKGETQYF
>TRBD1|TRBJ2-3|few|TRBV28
TGTGCCGCCGGGACAGATGCATCAGATACGCAGTATTTT
CAAGTDASDTQYF
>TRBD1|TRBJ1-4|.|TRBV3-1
TGTGCCAGCAGCCACCCAGGGGGTTATGAAAAACTGTTTTTT
CASSHPGGYEKLFF
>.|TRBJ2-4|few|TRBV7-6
TGTGCCAGCAGTCCCGAGTCCGTAGCCAAAAACATTCAGTACTTC
CASSPESVAKNIQYF
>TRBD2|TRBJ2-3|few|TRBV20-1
TGCAGTGCTAGAGATCCAGCGGGATTGTCAGATACGCAGTATTTT
CSARDPAGLSDTQYF
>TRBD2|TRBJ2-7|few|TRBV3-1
TGTGCCAGCAGGCGCCTAGCGGGAGAGGAGCAGTACTTC
CASRRLAGEEQYF
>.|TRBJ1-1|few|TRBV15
TGTGCCACCAGCAGAGAACGGAGTAACACTGAAGCTTTCTTT
CATSRERSNTEAFF
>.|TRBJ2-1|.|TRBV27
TGTGCCAGCAGTCGCGGGAATATAGCGGTTCTCGGCAATGAGCAGTTCTTC
CASSRGNIAVLGNEQFF
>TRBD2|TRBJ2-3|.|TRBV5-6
TGTGCCAGCAGCTCTATAGCGGGGGGGAACACAGATACGCAGTATTTT
CASSSIAGGNTDTQYF
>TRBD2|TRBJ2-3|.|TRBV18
TGTGCCAGCTCACCCGGACTAGCGGGAACAACTAGCACAGATACGCAGTATTTT
CASSPGLAGTTSTDTQYF
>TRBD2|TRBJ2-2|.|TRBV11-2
TGTGCCAGCAGCCTAAACCTTCTAGCGGGAGAGGTGGGCGGGGAGCTGTTTTTT
CASSLNLLAGEVGGELFF
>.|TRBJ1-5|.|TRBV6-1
TGTGCCAGCTCCTACTACACCCGACAGTACAATCAGCCCCAGCATTTT
CASSYYTRQYNQPQHF
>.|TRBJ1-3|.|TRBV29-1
TGCAGCGTTGTCCTGACCTCTGGAAACACCATATATTTT
CSVVLTSGNTIYF
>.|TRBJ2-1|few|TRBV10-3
TGTGCCATCAGTGCGGGGCTAGCATGGAATGAGCAGTTCTTC
CAISAGLAWNEQFF
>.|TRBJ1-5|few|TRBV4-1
TGCGCCAGCAGCCAAGATTGGAGGGAGCCCCAGCATTTT
CASSQDWREPQHF
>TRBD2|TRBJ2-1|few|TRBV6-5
TGTGCCAGCAGTTTCCTAGCGGGGGGGCCGTGGGATGAGCAGTTCTTC
CASSFLAGGPWDEQFF
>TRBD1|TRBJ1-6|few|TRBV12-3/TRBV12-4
TGTGCCAGCAGTCCAGGGGGGAGGAATTCACCCCTCCACTTT
CASSPGGRNSPLHF
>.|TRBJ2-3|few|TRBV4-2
TGTGCCAGCAGCCAAGGGGGGGCGGGAGACTTTTCAGATACGCAGTATTTT
CASSQGGAGDFSDTQYF
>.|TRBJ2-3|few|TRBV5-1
TGCGCCAGCAGGGGGGGGCCGAGCACAGATACGCAGTATTTT
CASRGGPSTDTQYF
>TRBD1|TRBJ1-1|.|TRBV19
TGTGCCACCCGGACAGGAGACACTGAAGCTTTCTTT
CATRTGDTEAFF
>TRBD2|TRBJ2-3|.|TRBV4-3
TGCGCCAGCAGCCCCCCGGACCACCTAGCGGGGGATCCGCCCGGTACGCAGTATTTT
CASSPPDHLAGDPPGTQYF
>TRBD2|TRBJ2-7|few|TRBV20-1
TGCAGTGCTCAAAGACTAGCGGGGGTAGTCGAGCAGTACTTC
CSAQRLAGVVEQYF
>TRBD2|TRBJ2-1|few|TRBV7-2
TGTGCCAGCAGCTACGCGGGAGTATGGAAGGATGAGCAGTTCTTC
CASSYAGVWKDEQFF
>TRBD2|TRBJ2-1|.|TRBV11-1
TGTGCCAGCAGCCGCAGACGGGGGGGACTATACAAGGACGCCTACAATGAGCAGTTCTTC
CASSRRRGGLYKDAYNEQFF
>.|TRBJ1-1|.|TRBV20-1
TGCAGTGCTGGCCGGGGGGGGGACACTGAAGCTTTCTTT
CSAGRGGDTEAFF
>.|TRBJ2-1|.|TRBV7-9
TGTGCCAGCAGCTTAGAGGGGGGAGGGCCGAAAAATGAGCAGTTCTTC
CASSLEGGGPKNEQFF
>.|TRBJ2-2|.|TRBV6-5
TGTGCCAGCAGTTACTCGATTAGGCCAGGGAGAACCGGGGAGCTGTTTTTT
CASSYSIRPGRTGELFF
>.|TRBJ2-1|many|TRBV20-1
TGCAGTGGTGGAGATTGGGGAACTAATGAGCAGTTCTTC
CSGGDWGTNEQFF
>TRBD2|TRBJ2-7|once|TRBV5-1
TGCGCCAGCAGCTGGACTAGCGGGAGTGGGTACGAGCAGTACTTC
CASSWTSGSGYEQYF
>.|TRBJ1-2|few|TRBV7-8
TGTGCCAGCAGCTTGTCGGAAGCGGACTATGGCTACACCTTC
CASSLSEADYGYTF
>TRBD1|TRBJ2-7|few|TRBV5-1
TGCGCCAGCAGCTTGCGACAGGGGTTATCCTACGAGCAGTACTTC
CASSLRQGLSYEQYF
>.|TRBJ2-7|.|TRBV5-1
TGCGCCAGCAGCTTGGTCTCAGGGATGTACGAGCAGTACTTC
CASSLVSGMYEQYF
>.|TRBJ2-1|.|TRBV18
TGTGCCAGCTCACCCACTAGTAGCGATGAGCAGTTCTTC
CASSPTSSDEQFF
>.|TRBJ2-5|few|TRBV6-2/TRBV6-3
TGTGCCAGCAGTTCAATAGCGGGGACAGGGCAAGAGACCCAGTACTTC
CASSSIAGTGQETQYF
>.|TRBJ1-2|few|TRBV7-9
TGTGCCAGCAGCTTAAGTTACAGGGCAGGATCCGGCTACACCTTC
CASSLSYRAGSGYTF
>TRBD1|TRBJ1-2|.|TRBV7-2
TGTGCCAGCAGACCTGACAGGGCGGGCGGCTATGGCTACACCTTC
CASRPDRAGGYGYTF
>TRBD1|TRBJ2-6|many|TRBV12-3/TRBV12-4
TGTGCCAGCAGTGTGGACAGGGCTGGGGCCAACGTCCTGACTTTC
CASSVDRAGANVLTF